This T cell receptor beta chain was sequenced for a study of cytomegalovirus exposure and HLA in healthy donors (dated by TCRdb to the late 2010s). Background for the entire study: According to a later analysis, one platform produced both the approximately 110 validation repertoires and the 666 repertoires of the first cohort. The study was designed to test whether signatures of past pathogen exposure could be identified by cataloging public T cell receptors. In addition to the first cohort of approximately 670 subjects, a separate validation cohort of some 120 different subjects was used. To predict cytomegalovirus infection status, the study brought together high-throughput TCR immunosequencing, statistical association of individual TCRs with disease status, and machine learning.

The donors belonged to the validation cohort of about 120 subjects, which was separate from the roughly 670-subject first cohort. A remark on this clone: This receptor's antigen is unknown. No much larger clone is present one base from it, and per-base qualities are unavailable.

Beyond this particular receptor, the publication reports: Subsequent analysis determined that TCRs grouped into clusters in the first cohort also showed a tendency toward co-occurrence across the roughly 120 validation repertoires, and 94% of cluster scores exceeded 0. In both the original and validation cohorts, the classifier was reported to diagnose cytomegalovirus status with high specificity and sensitivity. While some public TCRs were present in many individuals, most TCR sequences turned up only very rarely across donors. All 120 or so repertoires were used to score co-occurrence in the validation cohort in a later analysis, because that analysis had no HLA typing for the cohort. A few of the identified cytomegalovirus-associated TCR beta chains were confirmed in vitro to be specific for cytomegalovirus antigens. The study listed around 160 TCR beta chains as associated with cytomegalovirus. The authors suggested that the approach could potentially be generalized to other disease states and immunological phenotypes.

The CDR3 sequence holds 15 residues, the cysteine and phenylalanine included. The only DNA kept is the CDR3, 45 bases in frame from the first base. The germline V gene provides CDR1 SGHDN and CDR2 FVKESK. Deletion took 0 bases off V and 0 bases off J, with a span of 9 bases between the germline ends. The library was obtained by the immunoSEQ multiplex PCR assay. On the study's bioinformatics: A statistical classification framework was built for diagnosing cytomegalovirus status from the catalog of TCR beta chain sequences. Here the immuneACCESS table is served through TCRdb, limited to in-frame sequences with V and J called. Missing clones are a known gap in these copies; in checked studies unresolved V genes cover under half, and the rest lacks a known reason. V, J and clone size were drawn from that table, and D and trimming were deduced from the DNA. This sample holds 90,000 to 130,000 clones; 89% were observed only once. The top ten hold 1.5% to 2% of the sample.

This receptor was identified in a woman in her late teens or twenties in good health and CMV-seronegative. The chain employs TRBV14 and TRBJ2-7; TRBD1 is a weak D gene call, 6 bases matching. Sequenced sample: PBMCs. The nucleotides read TGTGCCAGCAGCCAAGAGACAGGCCGCTCCTACGAGCAGTACTTC. Its amino acids are CASSQETGRSYEQYF.